This TCR beta chain was profiled in a study of shared clonotypes between healthy human individuals. At the level of the study: Every donor yielded three CD4 naive, three CD4 memory, two CD8 naive and one CD8 memory plate.

The germline V gene has CDR1 SEHNR and CDR2 FQNEAQ (reference sequence). With V trimmed by 1 base and J by 4 bases, 6 bases remained unmatched. CDR3 size: 16 residues. Overall study results and limits: Compared with memory subsets, naive subsets generally had larger estimated richness. How much donors shared clonotypes was expected to be affected by sequencing depth.

Concerning this clone: No antigen is known for it.

Sequencing was performed with immunoSEQ multiplex PCR; in TCRdb, only in-frame clones are kept and a portion is missing. This table has 1,500,000 or so clones, roughly 95% appearing once. CD4+ cells were split into CD45RA+ naive and CD45RA-negative memory subsets. The sequenced sample consisted of naive CD4+ T cells sorted from blood. As to subset: CD45RA+ positively selected. The chain links TRBV7-9 to TRBJ2-3, with 9 nucleotides matching TRBD1. The clonotype was recovered from a man between 25 and 39 years old in good health. This CDR3 reads CASSLVRTGVADTQYF. The CDR3 bases are TGTGCCAGCAGCTTAGTGAGGACAGGGGTTGCAGATACGCAGTATTTT. The full variable domain, rest sourced from reference TRBV7-9 and TRBJ2-3, is DTGVSQNPRHKITKRGQNVTFRCDPISEHNRLYWYRQTLGQGPEFLTYFQNEAQLEKSRLLSDRFSAERPKGSFSTLEIQRTEQGDSAMYLCASSLVRTGVADTQYFGPGTRLTVL.